This T cell receptor (beta chain) derives from a study of CD8+CD57+ T cells in acquired aplastic anemia. Study details: Mean DNA quantity obtained from sorted CD4+ and CD8+ cells was about 3 ug.

The use of genomic DNA as template underpinned the TCR beta VDJ and CDR3 profiling. In TCRdb, the reads were re-called with MiXCR into one record per CDR3 protein. The sample has about 160,000 distinct CDR3 sequences, more than 45% seen once. Notes on this clonotype: A much larger clone is a single base away; this may be a read error.

The V gene's germline CDR1 is SNHLY and CDR2 FYNNEI. The CDR3 has 15 amino acids. The trim removed 5 bases at V and 4 bases at J, leaving 6 bases unmatched. Patients sequenced had flow cytometry evidence of CD8+CD57+ cell expansion. Patients uniformly had severe acquired aplastic anemia. At the time of blood sampling, patients had not yet received any therapy. The TCR comes from a human donor with aplastic anemia. The gene calls are TRBV2 and TRBJ1-5, with TRBD1 matching over 9 bases. Sequencing was performed on sorted CD4+, CD8+, or CD8+CD57+ T cells (not recorded which) from PBMCs. For the CDR3, the DNA is TGTGCCAGCAGTAAGGGACAGGGTGGGAATCAGCCCCAGCATTTT. Translation: CASSKGQGGNQPQHF.